These 18 T cell receptor beta chains came from one sample sequenced in a study of technical replicates of blood from a few donors. Sequenced by immunoSEQ multiplex PCR; TCRdb stores in-frame clones only, minus some. The sample gives about 13,000 clones, around 86% of which show up once; about an eighth is in the top ten. The sample taken for sequencing was PBMCs. Receptor source: a human donor in good health.

Only one count was recorded for this clone. The gene calls are TRBV5-5 and TRBJ2-1; TRBD2 aligns across 8 bases. CDR1 is SGHKS, CDR2 YYEKEE, per germline (reference sequence). Losses at the gene ends were 2 bases for V and 5 bases for J; bases not matched to a gene: 9. CDR3 length: 16 amino acids. CDR3 DNA sequence: TGTGCCAGCAGCTTCGAGGGCGGGAGGATCGACAATGAGCAGTTCTTC. It encodes CASSFEGGRIDNEQFF.

This rearrangement joins TRBV11-2 to TRBJ2-7; the D gene is possibly TRBD2 (5 bases). Germline V gene data show CDR1 as SGHAT and CDR2 as FQNNGV. The V gene lost 3 bases and the J gene lost 9 bases, with 9 bases spanning the gap. The CDR3 extends over 11 amino acids. CDR3 loop: CASSFGVLQYF. The CDR3 region has the DNA TGTGCCAGCAGCTTCGGGGTACTGCAGTACTTC.

The chain couples TRBV9 to TRBJ2-1; 11 nucleotides match TRBD2. Germline lookup yields CDR1 SGDLS and CDR2 YYNGEE. After removal of 0 bases from V and 9 bases from J, the junction contained 5 bases not matched to a gene. This CDR3 region has 15 residues. The DNA of the CDR3 is TGTGCCAGCAGCGTAGCTAGCGGGAGGACCGGTGAGCAGTTCTTC. Its protein product is CASSVASGRTGEQFF.

The chain is built from TRBV27 and TRBJ2-7; 11 nucleotides align to TRBD1. CDR1 is MNHEY and CDR2 is SMNVEV in the germline V gene (reference sequence). V was clipped by 9 bases and J by 6 bases; unmatched bases: 10. The CDR3 runs to 14 residues. The CDR3 loop reads CARPRDRGSGEQYF. CDR3 nucleotides: TGTGCCAGGCCCCGGGACAGGGGGTCCGGCGAGCAGTACTTC.

The chain carries TRBV30 and TRBJ1-2; D not resolved. The length of the CDR3 is 11 residues. From germline, CDR1 is GTSNPN and CDR2 SVGIG (reference sequence). Trimming took 5 bases from V and 5 from J, leaving 9 bases between them. As DNA, the CDR3 is TGTGCCTGGTCCGTCGGGTATGGCTACACCTTC. Protein product: CAWSVGYGYTF.

The chain recombines TRBV30 with TRBJ1-1; maybe TRBD1 (6 bases). CDR3 size: 12 residues. Germline V gene sequence: CDR1 GTSNPN, CDR2 SVGIG (reference sequence). The V end lost 3 bases, the J end lost 4 bases, and 9 bases lay between the germline ends. CDR3 sequence: CAWSLRGTEAFF. The CDR3 coding sequence is TGTGCCTGGAGCCTCAGGGGCACTGAAGCTTTCTTT.

The rearrangement joins TRBV18 to TRBJ1-4, with no clear D. This CDR3 is 14 amino acids long. The V gene's germline CDR1 is KGHSH and CDR2 LQKENI. V lost 6 bases and J lost 2, with 10 bases in between. The CDR3 DNA reads TGTGCCAGCTCCCCCGGACTTACTAATGAAAAACTGTTTTTT. It is translated as CASSPGLTNEKLFF.

This chain connects TRBV19 to TRBJ1-5, with 7 positions matching TRBD1. Germline CDR1 LNHDA, CDR2 SQIVND (reference sequence). V trimming: 5 bases; J trimming: 2 bases; junction bases outside the gene matches: 9. The CDR3 has 16 residues. The CDR3 coding sequence is TGTGCCAGTAGTCCCGCTCTCGACAGGGGCAATCAGCCCCAGCATTTT. Translated: CASSPALDRGNQPQHF.

This clone was picked up a small number of times. The V call is TRBV7-8, the J call TRBJ2-1, with 12 bases fitting TRBD2. The CDR3 covers 15 residues. CDR1 is SGHVS, CDR2 FQNEAQ, per germline. Losses at the gene ends were 5 bases for V and 9 bases for J; bases not matched to a gene: 8. In DNA form, the CDR3 reads TGTGCCAGCAGCGTGACTAGCGGGAGTTTGGTTGAGCAGTTCTTC. It specifies CASSVTSGSLVEQFF.

This chain links TRBV28 with TRBJ1-3, with a weak D call TRBD1 (5 bases). CDR3 length equals 11 residues. V lost 8 bases and J lost 6, with 8 bases in between. Germline CDR1 MDHEN, CDR2 SYDVKM. CDR3 residues: CASGGENTIYF. CDR3 DNA: TGTGCCAGCGGGGGGGAAAACACCATATATTTT.

The chain is built from TRBV5-1 and TRBJ2-7; 7 nucleotides line up with TRBD1. The CDR3 is 17 amino acids. Per germline, CDR1 SGHRS and CDR2 YFSETQ. Germline trimming cut 2 bases from V and 8 bases from J; bases unmatched to any gene: 19. The CDR3 DNA is TGCGCCAGCAGCTTAAATTCACTCGGGACAGTCCCTTTGCAGCAGTACTTC. It specifies CASSLNSLGTVPLQQYF.

V is TRBV6-1 and J is TRBJ2-6; TRBD1 aligns across 7 bases. The germline V gene encodes CDR1 MNHNS and CDR2 SASEGT. J was trimmed by 1 base and V by 2 bases; bases with no gene match: 2. The CDR3 covers 16 residues. The DNA of the CDR3 is TGTGCCAGCAGTGAATCAGGGGGATCTGGGGCCAACGTCCTGACTTTC. Its translation: CASSESGGSGANVLTF.

V usage is TRBV6-4 and J usage is TRBJ2-1, with 12 bases identical to TRBD2. V was clipped by 0 bases and J by 4 bases; unmatched bases: 1. Germline lookup yields CDR1 MRHNA and CDR2 SNTAGT. The CDR3 consists of 16 residues. The CDR3 protein is CASSDSTSGSYNEQFF. The CDR3 DNA reads TGTGCCAGCAGTGACTCGACTAGCGGGAGTTACAATGAGCAGTTCTTC.

The chain recombines TRBV4-2 with TRBJ2-3; 12 positions agree with TRBD2. Germline CDR1 LGHNA, CDR2 YNFKEQ. The CDR3 covers 18 residues. Unmatched junction bases numbered 4, after V lost 0 bases and J lost 0 bases. CDR3 region: CASSQDPGTSGSTDTQYF. In DNA form, the CDR3 reads TGTGCCAGCAGCCAAGATCCCGGGACTAGCGGGAGCACAGATACGCAGTATTTT.

The V call is TRBV28, the J call TRBJ1-2, with 7 bases lining up with TRBD1. Unmatched junction bases numbered 10, after V lost 7 bases and J lost 8 bases. CDR3 size: 13 residues. CDR1 and CDR2 from the germline V gene are MDHEN and SYDVKM. This CDR3 reads CASNQARGEGYTF. For the CDR3, the DNA is TGTGCCAGCAACCAGGCCAGGGGGGAAGGCTACACCTTC.

The chain employs TRBV6-1 and TRBJ2-4; 9 bases line up with TRBD1. J lost 6 bases, V lost 0 bases, and 15 bases had no gene match. This CDR3 has 19 amino acids. Germline assignment: CDR1 MNHNS and CDR2 SASEGT. For the CDR3, the DNA is TGTGCCAGCAGTGAAGCGCTTCAGTTGTTGGGACAGGGCTCAAACATTCAGTACTTC. It encodes CASSEALQLLGQGSNIQYF.

The gene calls are TRBV5-4 and TRBJ2-3, with D perhaps TRBD2 (6 bases). Trimming took off 4 bases at V and 5 bases at J, with 8 bases between the two ends. The CDR3 covers 12 residues. Germline CDR1 reads SGHNT; CDR2 reads YYREEE (reference sequence). The CDR3 coding sequence is TGTGCCAGCAGCGCCGGGGGAGATACGCAGTATTTT. Translating it yields CASSAGGDTQYF.

J is TRBJ2-5 and V is TRBV29-1; D is unclear. The CDR3 contains 12 residues. Germline CDR1 reads SQVTM; CDR2 reads ANQGSEA. V was cut by 1 base and J by 5 bases, with 8 bases left in between. The CDR3 spells CSVEVAGETQYF. CDR3 coding DNA: TGCAGCGTTGAAGTAGCCGGGGAGACCCAGTACTTC.